Shown below are 5 T cell receptor beta chains from a single sample sequenced in a study of early T cells in non-severe SARS-CoV-2 infection. Using its own MiXCR run on the 5' RACE reads, TCRdb lists one record per CDR3 protein. The sample yields more than 60,000 distinct CDR3 sequences, around 11% seen once. The sample in question was whole blood, obtained at baseline. Receptors originate from an adult who was a healthcare worker with PCR-confirmed SARS-CoV-2 infection or an uninfected control (not recorded which).

This clonotype was counted a single time. The chain has TRBV10-3 and TRBJ2-7; TRBD2 aligns across 8 bases. With V trimmed by 4 bases and J by 5 bases, 7 bases remained unmatched. The CDR3 contains 14 residues. The V gene's germline CDR1 is ENHRY and CDR2 SYGVKD. The DNA for the CDR3 is TGTGCCATCAGTGCCAACCCGGGAGGGAACGAGCAGTACTTC. Encoded protein: CAISANPGGNEQYF.

This rearrangement joins TRBV29-1 to TRBJ2-1; 9 bases match TRBD1. CDR3 size: 14 residues. In germline, CDR1 is SQVTM, CDR2 ANQGSEA. Germline trimming cut 3 bases from V and 7 bases from J; bases unmatched to any gene: 7. CDR3 region: CSVDGTGMGNEQFF. The CDR3, as DNA: TGCAGCGTTGACGGGACAGGGATGGGTAATGAGCAGTTCTTC.

The table lists this clonotype with a few counts. The J gene is TRBJ2-1, the V gene TRBV5-4; the D gene could be TRBD1 or TRBD2 (5 bases each). Germline-derived CDR1 and CDR2 are SGHNT and YYREEE (reference sequence). CDR3 length: 12 residues. V was trimmed by 0 bases and J by 9 bases, leaving 7 bases between them. Here the CDR3 reads CASSLAGTEQFF. The CDR3 coding sequence is TGTGCCAGCAGCTTGGCAGGGACTGAGCAGTTCTTC.

This clonotype was observed a handful of times. This chain connects TRBV2 to TRBJ2-2; 7 bases align to TRBD1. This CDR3 is built from 15 residues. Looked up from germline, CDR1 is SNHLY and CDR2 is FYNNEI. V lost 6 bases, J lost 1 base, and 5 bases stayed unmatched. This CDR3 is CASRVGTVNTGELFF. The CDR3 coding sequence is TGTGCCAGCAGAGTAGGGACAGTGAACACCGGGGAGCTGTTTTTT.

The J gene is TRBJ2-1, the V gene TRBV6-2 or TRBV6-3; TRBD1 matches 9 bases. The germline V gene has CDR1 MNHEY and CDR2 SVGEGT. V lost 6 bases to trimming and J lost 6 bases; unmatched junction nucleotides: 3. CDR3 length: 13 amino acids. CDR3 sequence (DNA): TGTGCCAGCAGCCTGACAGGGGGCAATGAGCAGTTCTTC. As protein: CASSLTGGNEQFF.